This is a list of T cell receptor beta chains from one sample in a study of cytomegalovirus exposure and HLA in healthy donors. Libraries were prepared by immunoSEQ multiplex PCR; TCRdb keeps only in-frame clonotypes and omits some of them. Here the sample spans 150,000 to 200,000 clones, about 81% being singletons. The sequenced sample consisted of PBMCs. These receptors all stem from a man between 18 and 35 years old in good health and CMV-seronegative. Each CDR3 is given with its conserved first and last residue. A D gene is named only where the DNA matches it firmly. Clone size is given for some rows only: seen once, a few or many times, or a class if the clone is expanded.

v_call	clone_size	d_call	j_call	cdr3_nt	cdr3_aa
TRBV18	-	TRBD2	TRBJ2-7	TGTGCCAGCTCTCAAAGGACTAGCGGCTCCTACGAGCAGTACTTC	CASSQRTSGSYEQYF
TRBV10-1	-	-	TRBJ1-3	TGCGCCAGCAGTGAGGGGCTAAGCTCTGGAAACACCATATATTTT	CASSEGLSSGNTIYF
TRBV5-5	-	-	TRBJ2-1	TGTGCCAGCAGCGTACGGGGAGTAGAGCAGTTCTTC	CASSVRGVEQFF
TRBV9	-	TRBD1	TRBJ2-5	TGTGCCAGCAGCTCAGGGGGCGCGAGCGGGGAGACCCAGTACTTC	CASSSGGASGETQYF
TRBV9	-	TRBD2	TRBJ2-3	TGTGCCAGCAGCCCCCGGACTAGCGGCACAGATACGCAGTATTTT	CASSPRTSGTDTQYF
TRBV7-9	-	TRBD1	TRBJ1-4	TGTTCCAGCATCGGATGGGGGACAGGGGGTTTAGATGAAAAACTGTTTTTT	CSSIGWGTGGLDEKLFF
TRBV5-4	-	-	TRBJ1-2	TGTGCCAGCAGCTTGGGGTCCTTAGCTAACTATGGCTACACCTTC	CASSLGSLANYGYTF
TRBV29-1	-	TRBD1	TRBJ1-1	TGCAGCGTAGCACAGGGGGTTGAGGGCACTGAAGCTTTCTTT	CSVAQGVEGTEAFF
TRBV7-2	-	-	TRBJ2-7	TGTGCCAGCAGCTCGGACTATCCCTACGAGCAGTACTTC	CASSSDYPYEQYF
TRBV19	once	-	TRBJ1-4	TGTGCCAGTAGTGCCGACATAGTAGGTGAAAAACTGTTTTTT	CASSADIVGEKLFF
TRBV5-1	-	TRBD1	TRBJ2-5	TGCGCCAGCAGCTGGCCAGGGGGTTCCGAAGAGACCCAGTACTTC	CASSWPGGSEETQYF
TRBV7-2	-	TRBD2	TRBJ2-7	TGTGCCAGCAGCTTAGCGTTCCTAGCGGAGTCCTACGAGCAGTACTTC	CASSLAFLAESYEQYF
TRBV27	-	-	TRBJ1-1	TGTGCCAGCAGTTACGACAGGACAACCCCGCCGAACACTGAAGCTTTCTTT	CASSYDRTTPPNTEAFF
TRBV4-1	few	-	TRBJ1-2	TGCGCCAGCAGCCTCACCGCGGCGGGCTTCTCAAACTATGGCTACACCTTC	CASSLTAAGFSNYGYTF
TRBV9	-	-	TRBJ1-5	TGTGCCAGCAGCGAAGGAGGGGTGGACAATCAGCCCCAGCATTTT	CASSEGGVDNQPQHF